The TCR beta chain under discussion was sequenced for a study of regulatory T cells in long-lasting Graves disease. Study in general: Graves' disease counted as persistent after over 5 years of antithyroid drugs with positive TSH receptor antibodies.

The study's findings and limits: Segments TRBV28, TRBJ1-2 and TRBJ2-5 showed preferential usage in persistent disease. Persistent Graves' patients showed less TCR diversity than newly diagnosed ones. In persistent patients, shared public clonotypes (roughly 2,800) outnumbered those in new patients (around 1,000).

In building TCR beta libraries, iRepertoire HTBI primers were used together with Arm-PCR of CDR3 regions. TCRdb re-analysed the multiplex PCR reads in MiXCR, keeping a single row per CDR3 protein. There are around 460,000 distinct CDR3 sequences in the sample; about 20% occur only once, and roughly 13% lies in the top ten. Time point denoted: persistent/refractory GD, antithyroid drugs over 5 years with positive TRAb. With RNA extracted from PBMCs as input, the TCR library was made. This clonotype was counted ten times or more. Its antigen is not known. The CDR3 extends over 15 amino acids. V lost 8 bases, J lost 0 bases, and 14 bases lay in between.

The origin of this receptor is a female donor with Graves disease. The rearrangement joins TRBV12-3 or TRBV12-4 to TRBJ1-5; no reliable D call. Sequencing used peripheral blood mononuclear cells (PBMCs), obtained when the disease was refractory, from a patient treated with antithyroid drugs. The chain's CDR3 is CASRVGADSNQPQHF. CDR3 DNA sequence: TGTGCCAGCCGGGTGGGTGCCGATAGCAATCAGCCCCAGCATTTT.